The 15 T cell receptor beta chains below all came from one sample that was sequenced in a study of T-cell reconstitution after alpha-beta-depleted transplantation in children. Study-wide results and caveats: The authors attributed T-cell counts and diversity one year after transplant mostly to newly produced T cells.

No antigen has been assigned to these receptors. Construction of the TCRbeta library involved unique molecular identifiers. MiXCR, applied by TCRdb to the PCR reads, yields one record per CDR3 protein. The data hold hundreds of thousands of distinct CDR3 sequences, with around 7.1% observed a single time. The starting material was peripheral blood, obtained 360 days after TCRalphabeta/CD19-depleted stem cell transplant. The receptors were sampled from a female patient under 10 years old who had a stem cell transplant for Fanconi anemia, so the T cells may come from the graft donor.

This clonotype was observed many times. The chain joins TRBV2 to TRBJ1-2, with D unclear. Germline V gene lookup returns CDR1 SNHLY and CDR2 FYNNEI. This CDR3 has 13 amino acids. Trimming stripped 7 bases from V and 0 bases from J, with 9 bases between. The CDR3 nucleotides are TGTGCCAGCAAGCAGGTCGCTAACTATGGCTACACCTTC. This sequence encodes CASKQVANYGYTF.

This clonotype was seen a few times. This rearrangement joins TRBV7-6 to TRBJ2-5, with D tentatively TRBD2 (6 bases). The V and J ends lost 7 bases and 2 bases respectively, with 14 bases between them. The germline gives CDR1 SGHVS, CDR2 FNYEAQ. CDR3 size: 14 residues. Here the CDR3 DNA reads TGTGCCAGCACCCCCATTGGAGGGCAAGAGACCCAGTACTTC. Its protein is CASTPIGGQETQYF.

This clonotype was counted at least ten times. The chain couples TRBV24-1 to TRBJ2-3, with 8 bases matching TRBD1. CDR1 and CDR2 (germline): KGHDR, SFDVKD. This CDR3 comprises 14 residues. V shed 7 bases, J shed 0 bases, and the junction held 2 bases outside the gene matches. CDR3 region: CATRDRESTDTQYF. The CDR3 nucleotides are TGTGCCACCAGGGACAGGGAGAGCACAGATACGCAGTATTTT.

This sequence joins TRBV7-8 and TRBJ1-3; D is perhaps TRBD1 (5 bases). Germline CDR1 and CDR2: SGHVS and FQNEAQ. V was shortened by 0 bases and J by 1 base, with 10 bases between the two germline ends. This CDR3 has 16 amino acids. The DNA for the CDR3 is TGTGCCAGCAGCTTAGCGCCAAGGGGTTCTGGAAACACCATATATTTT. Translation: CASSLAPRGSGNTIYF. The complete variable domain, with remaining parts taken from reference TRBV7-8 and TRBJ1-3, reads GAGVSQSPRYKVAKRGQDVALRCDPISGHVSLFWYQQALGQGPEFLTYFQNEAQLDKSGLPSDRFFAERPEGSVSTLKIQRTQQEDSAVYLCASSLAPRGSGNTIYFGEGSWLTVV.

On this clonotype itself: This sequence may be a read error, since a much larger clone differs from it by one base. The chain couples TRBV20-1 to TRBJ2-7, with TRBD1 as a possible D gene (6 bases). The CDR3 is 14 amino acids. CDR1 and CDR2 from the germline V gene are DFQATT and SNEGSKA (reference sequence). The CDR3 DNA follows: TGCAGTGCTACCCGGACAGCAAGCTCCTACGAGGAGTACTTC. Translation: CSATRTASSYEEYF.

A few counts support this clonotype. The CDR3 DNA is TGTGCCAGCAGCTTAGTCCCAGGGGGCATATCACCCCTCCACTTT. This sequence encodes CASSLVPGGISPLHF. The rearrangement joins TRBV7-6 to TRBJ1-6; the match to TRBD1 covers 8 bases. Germline trimming cut 1 base from V and 10 bases from J; bases unmatched to any gene: 6. The CDR3 runs 15 residues. Germline-derived CDR1 and CDR2 are SGHVS and FNYEAQ.

The rearrangement uses TRBV28 and TRBJ1-6, with D uncertain. The V gene lost 9 bases and the J gene lost 3 bases, with 12 bases spanning the gap. The length of the CDR3 is 14 residues. CDR1 and CDR2 from the germline V gene are MDHEN and SYDVKM. For the CDR3, the DNA is TGTGCCAGTAGTGGTGAGTTCTATAATTCACCCCTCCACTTT. Protein: CASSGEFYNSPLHF.

In this sample, this clonotype turned up many times. The V gene is TRBV7-9, the J gene TRBJ2-1; weak D call: TRBD1 (6 bases). V was pared by 2 bases and J by 2 bases, with 10 bases between. The CDR3 sequence is 15 residues long. Germline V gene data show CDR1 as SEHNR and CDR2 as FQNEAQ (reference sequence). As DNA, the CDR3 is TGTGCCAGCAGCTTAATCCAGGGGACCTACAATGAGCAGTTCTTC. Encoded protein: CASSLIQGTYNEQFF.

The V gene is TRBV7-6, the J gene TRBJ1-2; TRBD1 aligns across 10 bases. The ends lost 4 bases at V and 1 base at J; junction bases unmatched: 12. Per the germline V gene, CDR1 is SGHVS and CDR2 is FNYEAQ. There are 18 residues in the CDR3. CDR3: CASSSRDRGGSNNYGYTF. The CDR3 DNA sequence: TGTGCCAGCAGCTCCAGGGACAGGGGAGGAAGTAATAACTATGGCTACACCTTC.

This rearrangement joins TRBV28 to TRBJ1-2; 7 nucleotides line up with TRBD1. In germline, CDR1 is MDHEN, CDR2 SYDVKM. This CDR3 region has 16 residues. V lost 4 bases, J lost 8 bases, and 16 bases stayed unmatched. The CDR3 coding sequence is TGTGCCAGCAGTTACGGGACAGCAACGCCTCCGGACGGCTACACCTTC. Translated, it gives CASSYGTATPPDGYTF.

The table lists this clonotype with many counts. The rearrangement uses TRBV10-3 and TRBJ1-3; D gene ambiguous. The CDR3 covers 13 residues. From germline, CDR1 is ENHRY and CDR2 SYGVKD. The ends were cut back, 4 bases at V and 2 bases at J, with 6 bases in the middle. The CDR3, as DNA: TGTGCCATCAGTGGCGCTACTGGAAACACCATATATTTT. Its protein product is CAISGATGNTIYF.

This clonotype appeared many times. The rearrangement uses TRBV5-1 and TRBJ2-5; 8 bases match TRBD2. CDR1 and CDR2 (germline): SGHRS, YFSETQ. The J segment lost 5 bases and the V segment lost 2 bases, leaving 8 bases of the junction unmatched. This CDR3 has 15 amino acids. The CDR3 nucleotides read TGCGCCAGCAGCTTTGGTAGTAGCGGGATCGAGACCCAGTACTTC. Its translation: CASSFGSSGIETQYF. Looking up the rest from reference TRBV5-1 and TRBJ2-5 gives the full variable domain: KAGVTQTPRYLIKTRGQQVTLSCSPISGHRSVSWYQQTPGQGLQFLFEYFSETQRNKGNFPGRFSGRQFSNSRSEMNVSTLELGDSALYLCASSFGSSGIETQYFGPGTRLLVL.

This clonotype has ten or more counts. The chain carries TRBV7-9 and TRBJ2-3; D call uncertain. Looked up from germline, CDR1 is SEHNR and CDR2 is FQNEAQ (reference sequence). This CDR3 region has 12 residues. V lost 5 bases and J 4 bases, leaving 7 bases between the germline ends. CDR3 protein: CASSIGADTQYF. The DNA of the CDR3 is TGTGCCAGCAGCATCGGTGCAGATACGCAGTATTTT.

This clonotype has a count of ten or more. This sequence joins TRBV7-2 and TRBJ2-1, with 11 bases aligning to TRBD2. The CDR3 is made up of 12 amino acids. Germline values: CDR1 SGHTA, CDR2 FQGNSA. The ends lost 8 bases at V and 10 bases at J; junction bases unmatched: 4. Here the CDR3 reads CASGTSGGEQFF. The CDR3 nucleotides read TGTGCCAGCGGCACTAGCGGGGGCGAGCAGTTCTTC.

This clonotype was observed many times. The genes are TRBV14 and TRBJ2-4; D is unresolved. V lost 1 base and J lost 4, with 2 bases in between. The length of the CDR3 is 12 residues. Germline CDR1 is SGHDN and CDR2 is FVKESK. The CDR3 coding sequence is TGTGCCAGCAGCCAAGGGAAAAACATTCAGTACTTC. Its translation is CASSQGKNIQYF. The full variable domain, in which reference TRBV14 and TRBJ2-4 provide the parts outside the CDR3, is EAGVTQFPSHSVIEKGQTVTLRCDPISGHDNLYWYRRVMGKEIKFLLHFVKESKQDESGMPNNRFLAERTGGTYSTLKVQPAELEDSGVYFCASSQGKNIQYFGAGTRLSVL.